The sample holds many counts of the clone carrying this T cell receptor beta chain. Its matching antigen is unknown. TCRdb processed the multiplex PCR reads anew with MiXCR; each CDR3 protein has one entry. The sample records 17,000 or so distinct CDR3 sequences, about 45% being singletons. V shed 6 bases, J shed 4 bases, and the junction held 8 bases outside the gene matches. The CDR3 length is 15 residues. The germline V gene has CDR1 SNHLY and CDR2 FYNNEI. The entry originates in a study of breast tumors, draining lymph nodes, adjacent tissues. Study-level points and caveats: Tumors had less TCR diversity than lymph nodes, more than nontumor tissue. Tumor and nontumor repertoires were significantly more similar in luminal-like than in basal-like breast cancer.

The clonotype originates from a female donor with breast cancer. Some clones in this sample may be carry-over from other donors' samples. Sequenced sample: breast tumor tissue. The chain uses TRBV2 and TRBJ2-7, with 11 bases lining up with TRBD2. CDR3 DNA sequence: TGTGCCAGCAGGGGAAAACTAGCGGGAGCATACGAGCAGTACTTC. Amino acid sequence: CASRGKLAGAYEQYF. Together with reference TRBV2 and TRBJ2-7, the CDR3 gives the full variable domain: EPEVTQTPSHQVTQMGQEVILRCVPISNHLYFYWYRQILGQKVEFLVSFYNNEISEKSEIFDDQFSVERPDGSNFTLKIRSTKLEDSAMYFCASRGKLAGAYEQYFGPGTRLTVT.